A selection of T cell receptor beta chains follows, all from one sample in a study of T cells after yellow fever vaccination. MiXCR, applied by TCRdb to the 5' RACE reads, yields one record per CDR3 protein. The sample has 610,000 or so distinct CDR3 sequences, about 12% seen once. The starting material was PBMCs, obtained on the day of the yellow fever booster vaccination. The source is a man aged 25 to 45 who received the YFV17D yellow fever vaccine. Both conserved end residues are part of each CDR3. The order of the fields is J gene, clone size, V gene, D gene, CDR3 protein, CDR3 DNA. The D gene is left open where the match is weak. Where a row states a size, it is once, few, many or the class of an expanded clone; other rows omit it.

J: TRBJ1-1; size: .; V: TRBV2; D: TRBD1; CDR3: CASMVGQANTEAFF; DNA: TGTGCCAGCATGGTGGGACAGGCGAACACTGAAGCTTTCTTT
J: TRBJ2-5; size: few; V: TRBV6-2/TRBV6-3; D: TRBD2; CDR3: CASSPRTSGRNWQETQYF; DNA: TGTGCCAGCAGTCCAAGGACTAGCGGGAGGAATTGGCAAGAGACCCAGTACTTC
J: TRBJ1-1; size: .; V: TRBV7-2; D: .; CDR3: CASSSSGRWWEAFF; DNA: TGTGCCAGCAGCTCGTCAGGAAGATGGTGGGAAGCTTTCTTT
J: TRBJ2-1; size: few; V: TRBV6-2/TRBV6-3; D: .; CDR3: CASSYSSRLAGTTYNEQFF; DNA: TGTGCCAGCAGTTACTCGAGTCGTCTGGCGGGGACGACTTACAATGAGCAGTTCTTC
J: TRBJ2-7; size: many; V: TRBV5-1; D: .; CDR3: CASSSGRVSVPYEQYF; DNA: TGCGCCAGCAGCTCGGGCAGGGTCTCGGTCCCCTACGAGCAGTACTTC
J: TRBJ1-2; size: few; V: TRBV5-1; D: TRBD1; CDR3: CASSSLRDSFGYTF; DNA: TGCGCCAGCAGCTCTCTCCGGGACAGCTTTGGCTACACCTTC
J: TRBJ2-1; size: few; V: TRBV5-8; D: .; CDR3: CASSLGLAHNEQFF; DNA: TGTGCCAGCAGCTTGGGGCTAGCCCACAATGAGCAGTTCTTC
J: TRBJ2-2; size: few; V: TRBV5-1; D: TRBD2; CDR3: CASTSGSNTGELFF; DNA: TGCGCCAGCACTAGCGGATCGAACACCGGGGAGCTGTTTTTT
J: TRBJ2-1; size: .; V: TRBV5-1; D: TRBD2; CDR3: CASSLETSGSWNEQFF; DNA: TGCGCCAGCAGCTTGGAAACTAGCGGGAGTTGGAATGAGCAGTTCTTC
J: TRBJ2-1; size: few; V: TRBV6-1; D: TRBD2; CDR3: CASRTMGLVTEQFF; DNA: TGTGCCAGCAGAACGATGGGACTAGTCACTGAGCAGTTCTTC
J: TRBJ1-2; size: many; V: TRBV12-3/TRBV12-4; D: .; CDR3: CASSSNRASYGYTF; DNA: TGTGCCAGCAGTTCAAATCGGGCCTCCTATGGCTACACCTTC
J: TRBJ1-6; size: .; V: TRBV25-1; D: .; CDR3: CASSEYIQGPRDSPLHF; DNA: TGTGCCAGCAGTGAATACATCCAGGGCCCCCGCGATTCACCCCTCCACTTT
J: TRBJ2-3; size: few; V: TRBV24-1; D: TRBD1; CDR3: CATSDSGQGTYGTQYF; DNA: TGTGCCACCAGTGATTCGGGACAGGGGACTTATGGGACGCAGTATTTT
J: TRBJ2-3; size: few; V: TRBV6-5; D: .; CDR3: CASSYSQWGTDTQYF; DNA: TGTGCCAGCAGTTACTCGCAGTGGGGGACAGATACGCAGTATTTT
J: TRBJ2-5; size: many; V: TRBV5-1; D: .; CDR3: CASRSGTHQETQYF; DNA: TGCGCCAGCCGTTCCGGGACCCACCAAGAGACCCAGTACTTC
J: TRBJ2-3; size: many; V: TRBV5-1; D: TRBD1; CDR3: CASSRGQGVADTQYF; DNA: TGCGCCAGCAGCAGAGGACAGGGAGTGGCAGATACGCAGTATTTT
J: TRBJ2-7; size: few; V: TRBV5-1; D: TRBD2; CDR3: CASSISGGSSYEQYF; DNA: TGCGCCAGCAGCATTAGCGGGGGGAGCTCCTACGAGCAGTACTTC
J: TRBJ2-3; size: few; V: TRBV29-1; D: .; CDR3: CSAKRGGPADTQYF; DNA: TGCAGCGCCAAACGAGGGGGGCCCGCAGATACGCAGTATTTT
J: TRBJ2-3; size: .; V: TRBV30; D: .; CDR3: CAWSVTGDTQYF; DNA: TGTGCCTGGAGTGTAACGGGGGATACGCAGTATTTT
J: TRBJ2-6; size: few; V: TRBV10-3; D: .; CDR3: CAIAGHGRQLSSGANVLTF; DNA: TGTGCCATCGCAGGTCACGGCCGACAGTTGAGCTCTGGGGCCAACGTCCTGACTTTC
J: TRBJ2-1; size: .; V: TRBV20-1; D: TRBD2; CDR3: CSAEGLAGYNEQFF; DNA: TGCAGTGCTGAAGGACTAGCGGGATACAATGAGCAGTTCTTC
J: TRBJ2-1; size: .; V: TRBV28; D: TRBD2; CDR3: CASSGSGLVYNEQFF; DNA: TGTGCCAGCAGTGGTAGCGGGCTGGTGTACAATGAGCAGTTCTTC
J: TRBJ1-2; size: .; V: TRBV7-8; D: .; CDR3: CASSSQYRDTYGYTF; DNA: TGTGCCAGCAGCTCCCAGTACCGGGACACATATGGCTACACCTTC
J: TRBJ2-7; size: few; V: TRBV5-5; D: TRBD2; CDR3: CASSLALAGDSEQYF; DNA: TGTGCCAGCAGCTTGGCACTAGCGGGAGACTCCGAGCAGTACTTC
J: TRBJ1-1; size: .; V: TRBV20-1; D: .; CDR3: CSARSLVTEAFF; DNA: TGCAGTGCTAGATCACTGGTCACTGAAGCTTTCTTT
J: TRBJ2-1; size: few; V: TRBV6-2/TRBV6-3; D: .; CDR3: CASTDSAGTRYNEQFF; DNA: TGTGCCAGCACCGACTCTGCCGGGACACGCTACAATGAGCAGTTCTTC
J: TRBJ2-1; size: few; V: TRBV5-1; D: TRBD2; CDR3: CASSVWTSEIDEQFF; DNA: TGCGCCAGCAGCGTCTGGACTAGCGAGATCGATGAGCAGTTCTTC
J: TRBJ2-1; size: many; V: TRBV5-1; D: TRBD2; CDR3: CASSLESGRDMVQFF; DNA: TGCGCCAGCAGCTTGGAAAGCGGGAGGGATATGGTGCAGTTCTTC
J: TRBJ2-2; size: few; V: TRBV9; D: TRBD2; CDR3: CASSVGSSGTTGELFF; DNA: TGTGCCAGCAGCGTAGGGAGTAGCGGGACCACCGGGGAGCTGTTTTTT
J: TRBJ1-2; size: few; V: TRBV7-2; D: .; CDR3: CASSLDGIGGYTF; DNA: TGTGCCAGCAGCTTAGACGGGATAGGAGGCTACACCTTC
J: TRBJ1-2; size: few; V: TRBV7-2; D: .; CDR3: CASSLLLLNGYTF; DNA: TGTGCCAGCAGCTTACTACTACTAAATGGCTACACCTTC
J: TRBJ2-1; size: many; V: TRBV20-1; D: .; CDR3: CSARGRHEQFF; DNA: TGCAGTGCTAGAGGTCGGCATGAGCAGTTCTTC
J: TRBJ2-7; size: few; V: TRBV7-9; D: .; CDR3: CASSSSLEGPENEQYF; DNA: TGTGCCAGCAGCTCCTCCTTGGAGGGACCGGAAAACGAGCAGTACTTC
J: TRBJ2-1; size: few; V: TRBV5-6; D: .; CDR3: CASSGRLAPTANEQFF; DNA: TGTGCCAGCAGCGGCCGTCTAGCACCCACTGCCAATGAGCAGTTCTTC
J: TRBJ2-2; size: .; V: TRBV7-3; D: .; CDR3: CASSLGFGLSSTGELFF; DNA: TGTGCCAGCAGCTTAGGATTTGGACTATCGAGCACCGGGGAGCTGTTTTTT
J: TRBJ2-7; size: few; V: TRBV7-2; D: TRBD2; CDR3: CASSNGLAGGGLQYF; DNA: TGTGCCAGCAGCAACGGACTAGCGGGAGGGGGGTTGCAGTACTTC
J: TRBJ2-1; size: few; V: TRBV28; D: TRBD2; CDR3: CASPPLAGGDNEQFF; DNA: TGTGCCTCACCGCCCCTAGCGGGAGGTGACAATGAGCAGTTCTTC
J: TRBJ2-3; size: few; V: TRBV20-1; D: .; CDR3: CSARDWVTGADTQYF; DNA: TGCAGTGCTAGAGATTGGGTCACGGGGGCAGATACGCAGTATTTT
J: TRBJ2-5; size: few; V: TRBV20-1; D: TRBD1; CDR3: CSAYRGETQYF; DNA: TGCAGTGCTTACAGGGGAGAGACCCAGTACTTC
J: TRBJ2-5; size: few; V: TRBV14; D: .; CDR3: CASSQVGSQETQYF; DNA: TGTGCCAGCAGCCAAGTGGGGAGCCAAGAGACCCAGTACTTC